The clone carrying this T cell receptor (beta chain) came up a few times. Using a J-beta primer mix together with a sample-barcoded 5' primer, a second PCR was run for about 7 to 12 cycles. One entry per CDR3 protein, called by TCRdb with MiXCR from the 5' RACE reads. The sample carries more than 900,000 distinct CDR3 sequences, about 28% recorded once. This sample is part of a study of blood T cells in healthy people across ages. Another study also made use of these data, one on T cells of mothers and their children.

The TCR originated in a middle-aged woman in good health. Sequenced: blood.

DNA of the CDR3: TGCAGCGTTGCTTGGACAGGTCGACTCCGCTATGGCTACACCTTC. Its translation: CSVAWTGRLRYGYTF. The chain uses TRBV29-1 and TRBJ1-2; TRBD1 matches 7 bases. CDR1 and CDR2 (germline): SQVTM, ANQGSEA. The CDR3 is 15 amino acids. Trimming cost V 4 bases and J 4 bases; bases outside gene matches: 12.